This T cell receptor (beta chain) was profiled in a study of T cell responses to AZD1222 COVID-19 vaccine. A note on this clone: Its antigen is as yet unknown.

Using immunoSEQ multiplex PCR, the repertoire was profiled, and TCRdb retains in-frame clones only, with some absent. The profile shows 120,000 or so clones, approximately 85% of them singletons. General observations from the study: Per reports, nearly half of all spike-specific TCRs target regions that are unmutated in variants. CD4 TCRs linked to vaccination spanned spike, dominating at 160-218 and 743-854.

Trimming took off 3 bases at V and 2 bases at J, with 8 bases between the two ends. The CDR3 has 13 residues. From germline, CDR1 is ENHRY and CDR2 SYGVKD. Sequenced material: peripheral blood, taken on day 0 of MenACWY control vaccination. The TCR was taken from an adult in good health. The chain joins TRBV10-3 to TRBJ2-7, with unresolved D. The CDR3 region has the DNA TGTGCCATCAGTGACGCGGTAGCCTACGAGCAGTACTTC. Translated: CAISDAVAYEQYF.